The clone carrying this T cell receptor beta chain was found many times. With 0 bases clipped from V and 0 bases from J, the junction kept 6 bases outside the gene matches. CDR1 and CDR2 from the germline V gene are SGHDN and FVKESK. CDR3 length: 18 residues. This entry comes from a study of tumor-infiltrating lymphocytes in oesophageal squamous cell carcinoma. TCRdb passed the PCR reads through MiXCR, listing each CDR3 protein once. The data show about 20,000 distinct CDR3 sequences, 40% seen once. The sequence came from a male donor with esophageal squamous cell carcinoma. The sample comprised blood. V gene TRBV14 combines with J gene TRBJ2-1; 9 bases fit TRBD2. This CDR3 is CASSQDQSGRFSYNEQFF. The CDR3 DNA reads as TGTGCCAGCAGCCAAGATCAGAGCGGGAGGTTCTCCTACAATGAGCAGTTCTTC.